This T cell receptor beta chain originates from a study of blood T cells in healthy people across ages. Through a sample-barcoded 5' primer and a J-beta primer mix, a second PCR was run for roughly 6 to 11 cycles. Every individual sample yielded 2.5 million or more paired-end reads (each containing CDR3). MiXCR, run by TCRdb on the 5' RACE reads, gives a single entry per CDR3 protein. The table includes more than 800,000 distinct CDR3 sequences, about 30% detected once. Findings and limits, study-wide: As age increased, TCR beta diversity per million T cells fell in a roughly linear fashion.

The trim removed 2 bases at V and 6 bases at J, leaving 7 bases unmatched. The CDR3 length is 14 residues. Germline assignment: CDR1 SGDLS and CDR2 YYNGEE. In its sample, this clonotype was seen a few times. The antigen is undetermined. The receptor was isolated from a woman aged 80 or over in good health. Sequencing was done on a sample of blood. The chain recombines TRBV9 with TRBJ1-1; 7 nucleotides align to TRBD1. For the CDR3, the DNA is TGTGCCAGCAGCGTCCTAGGGACAGCCGCTGAAGCTTTCTTT. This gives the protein CASSVLGTAAEAFF.